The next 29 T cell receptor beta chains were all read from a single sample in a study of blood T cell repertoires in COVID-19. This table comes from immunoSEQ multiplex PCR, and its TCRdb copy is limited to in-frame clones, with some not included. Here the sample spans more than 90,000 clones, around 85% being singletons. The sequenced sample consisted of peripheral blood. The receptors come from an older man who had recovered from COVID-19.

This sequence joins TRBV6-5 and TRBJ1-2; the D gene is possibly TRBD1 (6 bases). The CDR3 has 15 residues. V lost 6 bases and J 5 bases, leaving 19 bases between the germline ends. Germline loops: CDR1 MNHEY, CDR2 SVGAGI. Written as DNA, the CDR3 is TGTGCCAGCAGGCCCTCGGGTCTCAGGGGATATGGCTACACCTTC. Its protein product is CASRPSGLRGYGYTF.

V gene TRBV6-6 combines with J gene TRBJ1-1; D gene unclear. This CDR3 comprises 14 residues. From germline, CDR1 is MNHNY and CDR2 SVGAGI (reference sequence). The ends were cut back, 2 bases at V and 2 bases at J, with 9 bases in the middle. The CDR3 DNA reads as TGTGCCAGCAGTTACCGGGGTAGTAACACTGAAGCTTTCTTT. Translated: CASSYRGSNTEAFF.

The DNA of the CDR3 is TGTGCCACCAGCAGAGATTGGGGACAGTACGAGCAGTACTTC. It codes for CATSRDWGQYEQYF. The rearrangement joins TRBV15 to TRBJ2-7; 7 nucleotides align to TRBD1. The ends lost 0 bases at V and 4 bases at J; junction bases unmatched: 3. The CDR3 is made up of 14 amino acids. Germline values: CDR1 LNHNV, CDR2 YYDKDF (reference sequence).

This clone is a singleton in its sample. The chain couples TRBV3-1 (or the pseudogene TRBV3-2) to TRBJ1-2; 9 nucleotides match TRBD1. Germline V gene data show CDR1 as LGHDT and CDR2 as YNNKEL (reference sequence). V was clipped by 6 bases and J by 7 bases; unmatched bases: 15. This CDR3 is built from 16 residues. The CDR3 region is CASSDTGTGTKSGYTF. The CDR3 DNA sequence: TGTGCCAGCAGTGATACCGGGACAGGGACCAAGAGTGGCTACACCTTC.

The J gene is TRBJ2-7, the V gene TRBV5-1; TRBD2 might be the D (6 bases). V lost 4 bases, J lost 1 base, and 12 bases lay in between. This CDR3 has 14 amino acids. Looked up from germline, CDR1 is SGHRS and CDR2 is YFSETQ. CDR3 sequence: CASSGRTPSYEQYF. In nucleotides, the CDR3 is TGCGCCAGCAGCGGGAGGACGCCTTCCTACGAGCAGTACTTC.

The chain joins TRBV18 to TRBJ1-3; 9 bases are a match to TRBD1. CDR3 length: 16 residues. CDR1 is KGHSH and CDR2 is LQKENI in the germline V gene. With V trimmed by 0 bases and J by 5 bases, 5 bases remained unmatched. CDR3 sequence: CASSPPGQGVRNTIYF. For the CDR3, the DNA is TGTGCCAGCTCACCACCGGGACAGGGAGTCCGAAACACCATATATTTT. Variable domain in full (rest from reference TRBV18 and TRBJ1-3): NAGVMQNPRHLVRRRGQEARLRCSPMKGHSHVYWYRQLPEEGLKFMVYLQKENIIDESGMPKERFSAEFPKEGPSILRIQQVVRGDSAAYFCASSPPGQGVRNTIYFGEGSWLTVV.

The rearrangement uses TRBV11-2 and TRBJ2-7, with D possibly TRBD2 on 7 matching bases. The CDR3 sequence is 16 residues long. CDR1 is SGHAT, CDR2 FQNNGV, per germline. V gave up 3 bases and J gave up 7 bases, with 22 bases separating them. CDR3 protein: CASSLEKGGGPREQYF. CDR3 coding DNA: TGTGCCAGCAGCTTGGAGAAGGGGGGAGGGCCGAGGGAGCAGTACTTC. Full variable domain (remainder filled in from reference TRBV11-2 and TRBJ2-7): EAGVAQSPRYKIIEKRQSVAFWCNPISGHATLYWYQQILGQGPKLLIQFQNNGVVDDSQLPKDRFSAERLKGVDSTLKIQPAKLEDSAVYLCASSLEKGGGPREQYFGPGTRLTVT.

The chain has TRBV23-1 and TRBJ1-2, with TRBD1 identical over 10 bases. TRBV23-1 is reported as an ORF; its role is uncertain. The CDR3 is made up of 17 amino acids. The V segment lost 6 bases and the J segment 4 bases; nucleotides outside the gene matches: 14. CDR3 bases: TGCGCCAGCAGACTAAGACAGGGGGCCATGGTGGGCTATGGCTACACCTTC. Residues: CASRLRQGAMVGYGYTF.

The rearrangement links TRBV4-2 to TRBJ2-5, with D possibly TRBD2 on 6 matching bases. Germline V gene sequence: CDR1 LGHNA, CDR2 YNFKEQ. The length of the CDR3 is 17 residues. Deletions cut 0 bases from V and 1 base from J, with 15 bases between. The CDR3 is CASSQDPAGLGQETQYF. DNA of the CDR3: TGTGCCAGCAGCCAAGATCCGGCGGGGCTCGGCCAAGAGACCCAGTACTTC.

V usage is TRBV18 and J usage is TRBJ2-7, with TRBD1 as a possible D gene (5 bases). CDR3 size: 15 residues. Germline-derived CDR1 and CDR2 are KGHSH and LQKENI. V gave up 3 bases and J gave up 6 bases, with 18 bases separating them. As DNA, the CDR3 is TGTGCCAGCTCACCTCGTCTGCAGGGTATGCGCGAGCAGTACTTC. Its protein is CASSPRLQGMREQYF.

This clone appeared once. In nucleotides, the CDR3 is TGTGCCAGCAGCCGGGAAAGCAATCAGCCCCAGCATTTT. Amino acids: CASSRESNQPQHF. The V gene is TRBV6-4, the J gene TRBJ1-5; unclear D gene. Germline V gene data show CDR1 as MRHNA and CDR2 as SNTAGT. This CDR3 has 13 amino acids. Trimming took 6 bases from V and 1 from J, leaving 7 bases between them.

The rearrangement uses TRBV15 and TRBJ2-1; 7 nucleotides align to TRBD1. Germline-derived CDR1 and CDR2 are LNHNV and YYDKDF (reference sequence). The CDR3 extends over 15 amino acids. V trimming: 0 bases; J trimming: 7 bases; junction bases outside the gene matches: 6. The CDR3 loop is CATSREPAGGNEQFF. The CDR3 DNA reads TGTGCCACCAGCAGAGAACCCGCAGGGGGAAATGAGCAGTTCTTC. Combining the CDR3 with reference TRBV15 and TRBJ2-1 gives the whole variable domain DAMVIQNPRYQVTQFGKPVTLSCSQTLNHNVMYWYQQKSSQAPKLLFHYYDKDFNNEADTPDNFQSRRPNTSFCFLDIRSPGLGDTAMYLCATSREPAGGNEQFFGPGTRLTVL.

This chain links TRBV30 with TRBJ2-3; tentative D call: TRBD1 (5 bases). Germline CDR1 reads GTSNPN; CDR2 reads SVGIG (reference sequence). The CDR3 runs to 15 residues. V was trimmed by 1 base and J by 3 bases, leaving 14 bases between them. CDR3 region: CAWSGQGSRTDTQYF. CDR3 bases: TGTGCCTGGAGTGGGCAGGGCAGTCGAACAGATACGCAGTATTTT.

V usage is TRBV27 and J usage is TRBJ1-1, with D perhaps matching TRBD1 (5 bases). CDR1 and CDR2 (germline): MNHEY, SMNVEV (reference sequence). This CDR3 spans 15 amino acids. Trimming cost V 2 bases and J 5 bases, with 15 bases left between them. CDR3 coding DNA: TGTGCCAGCAGTTTAAATCAGGGTCGGCTGACTGAAGCTTTCTTT. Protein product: CASSLNQGRLTEAFF.

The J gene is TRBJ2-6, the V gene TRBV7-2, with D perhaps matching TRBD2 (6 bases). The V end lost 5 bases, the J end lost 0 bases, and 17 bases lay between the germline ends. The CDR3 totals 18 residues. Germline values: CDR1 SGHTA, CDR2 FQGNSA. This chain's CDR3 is CASSPRPGGNSGANVLTF. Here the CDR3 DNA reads TGTGCCAGCAGCCCCAGGCCTGGGGGGAACTCTGGGGCCAACGTCCTGACTTTC.

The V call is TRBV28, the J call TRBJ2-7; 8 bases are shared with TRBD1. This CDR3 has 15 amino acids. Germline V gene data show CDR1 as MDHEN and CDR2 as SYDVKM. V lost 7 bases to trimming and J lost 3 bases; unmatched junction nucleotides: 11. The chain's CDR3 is CASTESTGDIYEQYF. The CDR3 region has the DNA TGTGCCAGCACCGAGTCGACAGGGGACATCTACGAGCAGTACTTC.

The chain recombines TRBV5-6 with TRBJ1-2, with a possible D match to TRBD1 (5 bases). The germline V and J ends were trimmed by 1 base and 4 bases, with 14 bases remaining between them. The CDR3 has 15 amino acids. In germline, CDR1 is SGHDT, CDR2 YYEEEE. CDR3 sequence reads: CASSLLGQVAYGYTF. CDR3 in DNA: TGTGCCAGCAGCTTGCTGGGGCAGGTGGCCTATGGCTACACCTTC.

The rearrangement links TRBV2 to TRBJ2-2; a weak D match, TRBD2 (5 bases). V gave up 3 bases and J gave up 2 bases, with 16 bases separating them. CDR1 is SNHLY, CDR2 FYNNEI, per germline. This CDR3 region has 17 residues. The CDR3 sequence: CASSDIWTDANTGELFF. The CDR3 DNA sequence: TGTGCCAGCAGTGATATCTGGACTGATGCCAACACCGGGGAGCTGTTTTTT.

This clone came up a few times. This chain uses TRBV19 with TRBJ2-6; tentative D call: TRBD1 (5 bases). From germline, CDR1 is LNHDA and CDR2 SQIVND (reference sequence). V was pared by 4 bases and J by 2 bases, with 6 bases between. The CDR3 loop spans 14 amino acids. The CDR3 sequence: CASSKGAGANVLTF. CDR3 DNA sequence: TGTGCCAGTAGTAAAGGGGCTGGGGCCAACGTCCTGACTTTC.

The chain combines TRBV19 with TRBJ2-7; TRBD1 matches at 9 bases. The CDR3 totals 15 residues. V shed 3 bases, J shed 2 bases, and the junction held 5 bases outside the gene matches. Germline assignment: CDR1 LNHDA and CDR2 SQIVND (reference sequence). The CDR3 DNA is TGTGCCAGTAGTATTATGGGACAGGGTACCTACGAGCAGTACTTC. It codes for CASSIMGQGTYEQYF.

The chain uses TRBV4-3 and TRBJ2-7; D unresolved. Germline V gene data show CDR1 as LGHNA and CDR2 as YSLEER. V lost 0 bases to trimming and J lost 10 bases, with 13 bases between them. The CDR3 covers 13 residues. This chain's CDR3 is CASSQDMTATQYF. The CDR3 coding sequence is TGCGCCAGCAGCCAAGATATGACCGCGACACAGTACTTC.

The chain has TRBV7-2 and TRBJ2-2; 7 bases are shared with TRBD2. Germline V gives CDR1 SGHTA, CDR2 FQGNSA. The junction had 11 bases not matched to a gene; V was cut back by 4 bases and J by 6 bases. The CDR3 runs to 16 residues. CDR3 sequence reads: CASSSTLGGFAGELFF. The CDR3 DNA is TGTGCCAGCAGCTCCACCCTCGGGGGGTTTGCCGGGGAGCTGTTTTTT. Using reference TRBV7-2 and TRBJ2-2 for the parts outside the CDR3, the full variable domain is GAGVSQSPSNKVTEKGKDVELRCDPISGHTALYWYRQSLGQGLEFLIYFQGNSAPDKSGLPSDRFSAERTGGSVSTLTIQRTQQEDSAVYLCASSSTLGGFAGELFFGEGSRLTVL.

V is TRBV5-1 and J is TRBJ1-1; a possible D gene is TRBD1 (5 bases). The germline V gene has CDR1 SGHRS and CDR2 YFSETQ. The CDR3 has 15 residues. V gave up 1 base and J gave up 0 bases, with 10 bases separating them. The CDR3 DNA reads TGCGCCAGCAGCTTGTTTGGACACCTGAACACTGAAGCTTTCTTT. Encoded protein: CASSLFGHLNTEAFF.

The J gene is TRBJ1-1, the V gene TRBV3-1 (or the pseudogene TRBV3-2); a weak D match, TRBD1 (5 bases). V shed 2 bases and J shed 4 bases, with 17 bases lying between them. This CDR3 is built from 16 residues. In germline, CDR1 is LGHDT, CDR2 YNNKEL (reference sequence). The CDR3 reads CASSQKARDPATEAFF. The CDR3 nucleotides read TGTGCCAGCAGCCAAAAAGCCAGGGATCCGGCCACTGAAGCTTTCTTT.

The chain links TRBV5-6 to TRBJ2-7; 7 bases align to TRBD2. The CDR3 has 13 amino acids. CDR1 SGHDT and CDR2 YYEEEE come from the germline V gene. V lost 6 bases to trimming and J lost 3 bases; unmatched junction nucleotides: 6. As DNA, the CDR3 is TGTGCCAGCACCCGGGGGGAATTCTACGAGCAGTACTTC. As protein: CASTRGEFYEQYF.

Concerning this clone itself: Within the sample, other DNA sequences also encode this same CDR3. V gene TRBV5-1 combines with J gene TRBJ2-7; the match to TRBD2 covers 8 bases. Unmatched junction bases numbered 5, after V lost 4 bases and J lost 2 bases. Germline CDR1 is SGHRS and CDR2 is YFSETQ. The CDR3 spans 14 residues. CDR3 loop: CASSLAGGPYEQYF. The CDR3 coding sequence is TGCGCCAGCAGCCTAGCGGGCGGCCCCTACGAGCAGTACTTC.

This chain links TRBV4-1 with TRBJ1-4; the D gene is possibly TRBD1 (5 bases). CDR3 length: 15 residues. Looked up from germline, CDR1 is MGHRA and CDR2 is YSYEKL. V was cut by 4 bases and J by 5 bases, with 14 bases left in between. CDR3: CASSPTKGRNEKLFF. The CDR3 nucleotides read TGCGCCAGCAGCCCTACGAAGGGGAGGAATGAAAAACTGTTTTTT.

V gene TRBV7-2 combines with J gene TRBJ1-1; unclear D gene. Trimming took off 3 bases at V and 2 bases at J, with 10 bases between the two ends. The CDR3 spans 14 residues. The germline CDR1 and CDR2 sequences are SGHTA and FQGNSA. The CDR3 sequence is CASSFAFGNTEAFF. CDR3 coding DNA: TGTGCCAGCAGCTTCGCCTTCGGTAACACTGAAGCTTTCTTT.

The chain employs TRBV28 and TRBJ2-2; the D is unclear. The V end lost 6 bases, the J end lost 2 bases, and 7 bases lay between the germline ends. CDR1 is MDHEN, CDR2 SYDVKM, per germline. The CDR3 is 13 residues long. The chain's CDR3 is CASRTQNTGELFF. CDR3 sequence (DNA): TGTGCCAGCAGGACACAAAACACCGGGGAGCTGTTTTTT.